A selection of T cell receptor beta chains follows, all from one sample in a study of beta chain features in type 1 diabetes. Clones were sequenced by immunoSEQ multiplex PCR, and TCRdb holds only the in-frame ones, with some missing. This table has roughly 24,000 clones, around 63% appearing once. Source material: Tregs from blood. These receptors all come from a man aged 18 to 29 with type 1 diabetes. Each CDR3 is given with its conserved first and last residue. The D gene is left open where the match is weak. Clone size is shown for a subset of rows, as once, few, many or a class of expanded clone.

D: NA; J: TRBJ2-7; size: NA; V: TRBV2; DNA: TGTGCCAGCAGTCGGGTCGGCGAGCAGTACTTC; CDR3: CASSRVGEQYF
D: NA; J: TRBJ1-2; size: NA; V: TRBV11-2; DNA: TGTGCCAGCAGCTTGTTCGACAGACCCATGGTCTATGGCTACACCTTC; CDR3: CASSLFDRPMVYGYTF
D: NA; J: TRBJ2-1; size: NA; V: TRBV20-1; DNA: TGCAGTGCTAAGATAGCGAATGAGCAGTTCTTC; CDR3: CSAKIANEQFF
D: TRBD1; J: TRBJ2-5; size: NA; V: TRBV4-1; DNA: TGCGCCAGCAGCCTAACACAGGGGGAGGAGACCCAGTACTTC; CDR3: CASSLTQGEETQYF
D: TRBD1; J: TRBJ2-3; size: few; V: TRBV6-5; DNA: TGTGCCAGCAGTCCACTGGACAGGCATACGCAGTATTTT; CDR3: CASSPLDRHTQYF
D: TRBD2; J: TRBJ2-1; size: NA; V: TRBV7-2; DNA: TGTGCCAGCAGCTTTAGAACTAGCGGGAGCAATGAGCAGTTCTTC; CDR3: CASSFRTSGSNEQFF
D: NA; J: TRBJ1-5; size: few; V: TRBV6-1; DNA: TGTGCCACCCATGGGACACCTTATAGCAATCAGCCCCAGCATTTT; CDR3: CATHGTPYSNQPQHF
D: NA; J: TRBJ2-7; size: NA; V: TRBV7-8; DNA: TGTGCCAGCAGCTTAGCGGTCCCTGCCATTATAGCCTACGAGCAGTACTTC; CDR3: CASSLAVPAIIAYEQYF
D: TRBD2; J: TRBJ2-7; size: once; V: TRBV7-9; DNA: TGTGCCAGCAGCGCGACGGGACTAGCGACCTACGAGCAGTACTTC; CDR3: CASSATGLATYEQYF
D: NA; J: TRBJ1-1; size: once; V: TRBV11-2; DNA: TGTGCCAGCAGCGTTAGCCTGGGGCCCACTGAAGCTTTCTTT; CDR3: CASSVSLGPTEAFF
D: TRBD1; J: TRBJ1-1; size: NA; V: TRBV7-9; DNA: TGTGCCAGCAGCCCAGGGACAGGGGTGAACACTGAAGCTTTCTTT; CDR3: CASSPGTGVNTEAFF
D: TRBD1; J: TRBJ2-5; size: NA; V: TRBV11-2; DNA: TGTGCCAGCAGCTTAGGCCCGACAGGGCAAGAGACCCAGTACTTC; CDR3: CASSLGPTGQETQYF
D: NA; J: TRBJ1-4; size: NA; V: TRBV7-9; DNA: TGCGCCAGCAGCTTCGGGGGGACAACTAATGAAAAACTGTTTTTT; CDR3: CASSFGGTTNEKLFF
D: TRBD2; J: TRBJ2-1; size: NA; V: TRBV10-1; DNA: TGCGCCAGCAGTGAGGAGGTAGCGGGAAGGTATGAGCAGTTCTTC; CDR3: CASSEEVAGRYEQFF
D: TRBD1; J: TRBJ2-3; size: NA; V: TRBV6-1; DNA: TGTGCCAGCAGGAAGGGACAGGGTGTGACAGATACGCAGTATTTT; CDR3: CASRKGQGVTDTQYF
D: NA; J: TRBJ2-1; size: medium-sized; V: TRBV5-4; DNA: TGTGCCAGCGGCCGGGACTACAATGAGCAGTTCTTC; CDR3: CASGRDYNEQFF
D: NA; J: TRBJ1-2; size: NA; V: TRBV2; DNA: TGTGCCACTGGGGAGGGCTATGGCTACACCTTC; CDR3: CATGEGYGYTF
D: NA; J: TRBJ1-1; size: NA; V: TRBV5-1; DNA: TGCGCCAGCAGGCCAGGGAGGGGGAACACTGAAGCTTTCTTT; CDR3: CASRPGRGNTEAFF
D: NA; J: TRBJ2-5; size: NA; V: TRBV6-6; DNA: TGTGCCAGCAGACGGGACTACCAAGAGACCCAGTACTTC; CDR3: CASRRDYQETQYF
D: NA; J: TRBJ1-2; size: once; V: TRBV6-5; DNA: TGTGCCAGCAGAAGAGCTGTCACAGATCTTCGGGGCTACACCTTC; CDR3: CASRRAVTDLRGYTF
D: TRBD2; J: TRBJ2-1; size: NA; V: TRBV11-2; DNA: TGTGCCAGCAGCTCAATAGCGGGGGGTCGGTTCTTC; CDR3: CASSSIAGGRFF
D: TRBD2; J: TRBJ2-1; size: NA; V: TRBV5-5; DNA: TGTGCCAGCAGCTTAAGACTAGCGGTGTACAATGAGCAGTTCTTC; CDR3: CASSLRLAVYNEQFF
D: TRBD1; J: TRBJ1-2; size: few; V: TRBV5-4; DNA: TGTGCCAGCAGCTCCGACAGGGTCAGCTATGGCTACACCTTC; CDR3: CASSSDRVSYGYTF
D: TRBD2; J: TRBJ2-1; size: NA; V: TRBV29-1; DNA: TGCAGCGTTGGTCGAGCGGGAGGGTATCTCTCCTACAATGAGCAGTTCTTC; CDR3: CSVGRAGGYLSYNEQFF
D: TRBD1; J: TRBJ1-6; size: NA; V: TRBV4-3; DNA: TGCGCCAGCAGCCAAGAACCAGGGGGGAGAGGGTCACCCCTCCACTTT; CDR3: CASSQEPGGRGSPLHF